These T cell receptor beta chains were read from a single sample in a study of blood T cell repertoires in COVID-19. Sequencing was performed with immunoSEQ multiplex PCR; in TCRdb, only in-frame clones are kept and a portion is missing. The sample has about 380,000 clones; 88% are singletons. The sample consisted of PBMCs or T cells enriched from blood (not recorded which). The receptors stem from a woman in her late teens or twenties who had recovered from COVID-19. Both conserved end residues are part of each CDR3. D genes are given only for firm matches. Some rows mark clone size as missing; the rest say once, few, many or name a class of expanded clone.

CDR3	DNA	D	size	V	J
CASSFEYRNTEAFF	TGCGCCAGCAGCTTTGAGTACAGGAACACTGAAGCTTTCTTT	-	-	TRBV5-1	TRBJ1-1
CATGTGLTEAFF	TGTGCCACGGGGACAGGGCTCACTGAAGCTTTCTTT	TRBD1	-	TRBV19	TRBJ1-1
CASSFRDRGTGELFF	TGTGCCAGCAGCTTCCGGGACAGGGGAACCGGGGAGCTGTTTTTT	TRBD1	-	TRBV5-6	TRBJ2-2
CASRATGTYEQYF	TGTGCCAGCAGGGCGACAGGGACCTACGAGCAGTACTTC	TRBD1	-	TRBV6-5	TRBJ2-7
CASTPWDRGPDTQYF	TGTGCCAGTACCCCCTGGGACAGGGGGCCCGATACGCAGTATTTT	TRBD1	-	TRBV19	TRBJ2-3
CSVGGGSYGYTF	TGCAGCGTTGGGGGCGGAAGCTATGGCTACACCTTC	-	few	TRBV29-1	TRBJ1-2
CASSIAGGYMNTEAFF	TGTGCCAGCAGCATAGCGGGGGGATATATGAACACTGAAGCTTTCTTT	-	-	TRBV27	TRBJ1-1
CASSPGHLNTEAFF	TGCGCCAGCAGCCCGGGACATTTGAACACTGAAGCTTTCTTT	-	-	TRBV5-1	TRBJ1-1
CAWTRAPGKLFF	TGTGCCTGGACCAGAGCACCCGGGAAACTGTTTTTT	-	-	TRBV30	TRBJ1-4
CASSPGGGAAGNTIYF	TGTGCCAGCAGCCCGGGGGGGGGCGCAGCGGGAAACACCATATATTTT	-	-	TRBV5-4	TRBJ1-3
CASSPPPVYGYTF	TGTGCCAGCAGCCCCCCCCCAGTCTATGGCTACACCTTC	-	-	TRBV7-2	TRBJ1-2
CASSSVGTMSAYEQFF	TGTGCCAGCAGCTCGGTCGGGACAATGTCAGCTTATGAGCAGTTCTTC	-	few	TRBV5-4	TRBJ2-1
CASIAGQGARGNTEAFF	TGTGCCAGCATCGCGGGACAGGGGGCGCGGGGAAACACTGAAGCTTTCTTT	TRBD1	few	TRBV7-8	TRBJ1-1
CASSEMAGNYGYTF	TGTGCCAGCAGTGAAATGGCGGGGAACTATGGCTACACCTTC	-	few	TRBV2	TRBJ1-2
CASSLGAINSPLHF	TGTGCCAGCAGCTTAGGTGCGATCAATTCACCCCTCCACTTT	-	-	TRBV7-3	TRBJ1-6
CATSDDRGYGYTF	TGTGCCACCAGTGATGACAGGGGCTATGGCTACACCTTC	TRBD1	-	TRBV24-1	TRBJ1-2
CASSFQGWDGYTF	TGTGCCAGCAGTTTCCAGGGGTGGGATGGCTACACCTTC	-	-	TRBV12-3/TRBV12-4	TRBJ1-2
CASSLRGLGETQYF	TGTGCCAGCAGCTTAAGGGGGCTAGGGGAGACCCAGTACTTC	TRBD1	-	TRBV13	TRBJ2-5
CASSFHPGGSSTDTQYF	TGTGCCAGCAGTTTCCACCCCGGGGGATCTAGCACAGATACGCAGTATTTT	-	-	TRBV6-2/TRBV6-3	TRBJ2-3
CASSSNRGHRYEQYF	TGTGCCAGCAGTTCCAACAGGGGGCACCGTTACGAGCAGTACTTC	TRBD1	-	TRBV6-5	TRBJ2-7
CASSRGQVFYNSPLHF	TGTGCCAGCAGTCGTGGACAGGTTTTCTATAATTCACCCCTCCACTTT	TRBD1	-	TRBV5-5	TRBJ1-6
CASSATQGSSGNTIYF	TGTGCCAGCAGCGCGACACAGGGGTCGTCTGGAAACACCATATATTTT	TRBD1	-	TRBV9	TRBJ1-3
CASSSGRVTDTQYF	TGTGCCAGTAGTAGCGGGAGGGTCACAGATACGCAGTATTTT	TRBD2	-	TRBV19	TRBJ2-3
CASSYSVALHF	TGTGCCAGCAGTTACTCGGTAGCCCTCCACTTT	-	-	TRBV6-5	TRBJ1-6
CASSVGIGEAYGYTF	TGTGCCAGCAGCGTAGGCATTGGGGAGGCATATGGCTACACCTTC	-	-	TRBV9	TRBJ1-2
CASSQDPTAHLLGGYTF	TGCGCCAGCAGCCAAGATCCGACAGCCCATCTCCTCGGGGGCTACACCTTC	-	-	TRBV4-1	TRBJ1-2
CASSLSGGNTGELFF	TGTGCCAGCAGCCTAAGCGGGGGGAACACCGGGGAGCTGTTTTTT	TRBD2	-	TRBV6-2/TRBV6-3	TRBJ2-2
CASSDEGTGESPLHF	TGTGCCAGCAGCGATGAAGGGACAGGGGAGTCACCCCTCCACTTT	TRBD1	-	TRBV9	TRBJ1-6
CASSPDRVQETQYF	TGTGCCAGCAGTCCCGACAGAGTACAAGAGACCCAGTACTTC	-	-	TRBV27	TRBJ2-5
CASSAGGLGEQYF	TGCGCCAGCAGCGCAGGCGGGCTAGGGGAGCAGTACTTC	-	-	TRBV5-1	TRBJ2-7
CASSQGFEILNTEAFF	TGCGCCAGCAGCCAAGGGTTCGAGATTTTGAACACTGAAGCTTTCTTT	-	-	TRBV4-3	TRBJ1-1
CASSPGHLGNTIYF	TGTGCCAGCAGCCCAGGACATTTAGGAAACACCATATATTTT	-	-	TRBV14	TRBJ1-3
CASSIGGGGSGELFF	TGTGCCAGTAGTATCGGGGGAGGAGGTTCCGGGGAGCTGTTTTTT	-	-	TRBV19	TRBJ2-2
CASRDRQLYGYTF	TGTGCCAGTAGGGACCGACAGCTTTATGGCTACACCTTC	-	-	TRBV19	TRBJ1-2
CASSLATGGYEQYF	TGTGCCAGCAGCTTAGCGACAGGGGGCTACGAGCAGTACTTC	TRBD1	-	TRBV7-9	TRBJ2-7
CAISAAPTSGGADTGELFF	TGTGCCATCAGTGCCGCCCCGACTAGTGGGGGGGCGGACACCGGGGAGCTGTTTTTT	-	-	TRBV10-3	TRBJ2-2
CASGPGTGKTIEQFF	TGTGCTAGTGGACCCGGGACAGGGAAGACGATTGAGCAGTTCTTC	TRBD1	-	TRBV12-5	TRBJ2-1